The next 11 T cell receptor beta chains were all read from a single sample in a study of T cell changes during pregnancy in multiple sclerosis. Clones were sequenced by immunoSEQ multiplex PCR, and TCRdb holds only the in-frame ones, with some missing. The repertoire includes 100,000 or so clones, roughly 90% of them detected once, and 1.9% sits in the top ten. The source material was peripheral blood, sampled after pregnancy. The receptors shown here come from a female donor with multiple sclerosis, enrolled in a pregnancy study.

This chain joins TRBV28 and TRBJ2-5, with a possible D match to TRBD1 (6 bases). This CDR3 has 15 amino acids. Trimming took off 6 bases at V and 7 bases at J, with 21 bases between the two ends. CDR1 is MDHEN, CDR2 SYDVKM, per germline. CDR3 sequence (DNA): TGTGCCAGCAGGCTTGCGGGTGGGGGCGAGGGGACCCAGTACTTC. This codes for CASRLAGGGEGTQYF.

The rearrangement links TRBV19 to TRBJ1-5, with TRBD1 matching over 7 bases. The CDR3 sequence is 16 residues long. CDR1 LNHDA and CDR2 SQIVND come from the germline V gene (reference sequence). V lost 6 bases to trimming and J lost 1 base; unmatched junction nucleotides: 9. CDR3 region: CASSPDRVWSNQPQHF. CDR3 coding DNA: TGTGCCAGTAGCCCAGACAGGGTATGGAGCAATCAGCCCCAGCATTTT.

The chain carries TRBV2 and TRBJ1-4; a weak D match, TRBD1 (6 bases). Germline V gene sequence: CDR1 SNHLY, CDR2 FYNNEI. The ends were cut back, 4 bases at V and 0 bases at J, with 18 bases in the middle. The CDR3 contains 18 residues. This chain's CDR3 is CASSAPGANPATNEKLFF. The CDR3 bases are TGTGCCAGCAGTGCCCCAGGGGCCAACCCTGCAACTAATGAAAAACTGTTTTTT.

At least ten counts were recorded for this clone. V gene TRBV25-1 combines with J gene TRBJ1-2; D is unresolved. The CDR3 covers 13 residues. Trimming pared 1 base from V and 2 bases from J, leaving 5 bases between. CDR1 MGHDK and CDR2 SYGVNS come from the germline V gene. The CDR3 coding sequence is TGTGCCAGCAGTGAATCGGAGAACTATGGCTACACCTTC. Amino acids: CASSESENYGYTF.

The chain links TRBV28 to TRBJ1-5; 9 positions agree with TRBD1. Germline CDR1 and CDR2: MDHEN and SYDVKM. With 6 bases clipped from V and 5 bases from J, the junction kept 8 bases outside the gene matches. CDR3 length: 15 amino acids. This chain's CDR3 is CASSTGQGSYQPQHF. As DNA, the CDR3 is TGTGCCAGCAGCACGGGACAGGGAAGCTATCAGCCCCAGCATTTT.

J is TRBJ1-2 and V is TRBV6-5; TRBD1 matches at 9 bases. Per the germline V gene, CDR1 is MNHEY and CDR2 is SVGAGI. This CDR3 spans 15 amino acids. J lost 3 bases, V lost 6 bases, and 8 bases had no gene match. CDR3 in amino acids: CASRAGTGMDYGYTF. Written as DNA, the CDR3 is TGTGCCAGCAGGGCCGGGACAGGGATGGACTATGGCTACACCTTC.

This chain connects TRBV5-1 to TRBJ2-2; possibly TRBD2 for D (5 bases). V lost 0 bases, J lost 4 bases, and 13 bases lay in between. The germline V gene encodes CDR1 SGHRS and CDR2 YFSETQ. This CDR3 region has 16 residues. As DNA, the CDR3 is TGCGCCAGCAGCTTGGTGAGGGCCCAAGGCACCGGGGAGCTGTTTTTT. It specifies CASSLVRAQGTGELFF.

The V and J genes are TRBV5-6 and TRBJ2-2, with 8 bases lining up with TRBD2. The CDR3 contains 15 residues. V lost 5 bases, J lost 0 bases, and 3 bases stayed unmatched. From germline, CDR1 is SGHDT and CDR2 YYEEEE. The CDR3, as DNA: TGTGCCAGCAGGGCGGGGGGCGCGAACACCGGGGAGCTGTTTTTT. Its protein product is CASRAGGANTGELFF.

The J gene is TRBJ1-2, the V gene TRBV6-1, with 8 bases aligning to TRBD1. J gave up 4 bases and V 4 bases, and 5 bases lay outside the gene matches. Looked up from germline, CDR1 is MNHNS and CDR2 is SASEGT. The CDR3 runs 14 residues. In DNA, the CDR3 is TGTGCCAGCAGTGGTCCAGGGGGCGGCTATGGCTACACCTTC. The encoded protein is CASSGPGGGYGYTF.

The chain joins TRBV7-2 to TRBJ2-3; D not resolved. This CDR3 contains 13 residues. Germline CDR1 is SGHTA and CDR2 is FQGNSA. The V gene lost 3 bases and the J gene lost 3 bases, with 7 bases spanning the gap. The CDR3 reads CASSFLRTDTQYF. The CDR3 nucleotides are TGTGCCAGCAGCTTTCTTAGAACAGATACGCAGTATTTT.

This clone was recorded only once. J is TRBJ2-3 and V is TRBV6-5; TRBD1 matches 9 bases. The germline V gene has CDR1 MNHEY and CDR2 SVGAGI. Germline trimming cut 4 bases from V and 6 bases from J; bases unmatched to any gene: 8. This CDR3 is built from 15 residues. The CDR3, as DNA: TGTGCCAGCAGTTTGACGGGACAGGGAGGCGATACGCAGTATTTT. Its protein is CASSLTGQGGDTQYF.